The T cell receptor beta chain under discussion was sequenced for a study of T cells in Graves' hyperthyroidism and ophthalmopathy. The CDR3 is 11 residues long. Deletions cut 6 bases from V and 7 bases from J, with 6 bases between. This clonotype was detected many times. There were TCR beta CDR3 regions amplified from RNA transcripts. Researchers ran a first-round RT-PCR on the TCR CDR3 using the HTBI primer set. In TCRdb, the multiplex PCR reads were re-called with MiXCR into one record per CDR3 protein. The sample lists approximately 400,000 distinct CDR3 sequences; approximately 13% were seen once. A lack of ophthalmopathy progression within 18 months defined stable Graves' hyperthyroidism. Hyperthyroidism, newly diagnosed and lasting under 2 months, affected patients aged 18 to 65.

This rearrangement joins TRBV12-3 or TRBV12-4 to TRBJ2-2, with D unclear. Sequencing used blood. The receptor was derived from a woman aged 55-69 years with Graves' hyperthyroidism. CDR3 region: CASREVGELFF. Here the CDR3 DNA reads TGTGCCAGCAGAGAGGTCGGGGAGCTGTTTTTT.